This record concerns one T cell receptor (beta chain) sequence. What it binds is unknown. The data were obtained in a study of response to subunit inactivated influenza vaccine. Whole-study findings and limits: Only a handful of new T cells, the authors suggested, are recruited with each seasonal influenza vaccination.

TCRdb passed the RT-PCR reads through MiXCR, listing each CDR3 protein once. The table includes approximately 730,000 distinct CDR3 sequences, over 11% detected once. Germline CDR1 is SGHVS and CDR2 is FQNEAQ. This CDR3 is built from 15 residues. V shed 7 bases and J 7 bases; nucleotides not matched to a gene: 8. The sequencing here drew on PBMCs from blood, taken 14 to 15 days before vaccination. The rearrangement uses TRBV7-8 and TRBJ1-6; 9 bases align to TRBD1. The sequence was collected from a middle-aged man who received an inactivated influenza vaccine. In DNA form, the CDR3 reads TGTGCCAGCACTAAAGGGACAGGGAGAAATTCACCCCTCCACTTT. Residues: CASTKGTGRNSPLHF. Filled out from reference TRBV7-8 and TRBJ1-6, the complete variable domain reads GAGVSQSPRYKVAKRGQDVALRCDPISGHVSLFWYQQALGQGPEFLTYFQNEAQLDKSGLPSDRFFAERPEGSVSTLKIQRTQQEDSAVYLCASTKGTGRNSPLHFGNGTRLTVT.